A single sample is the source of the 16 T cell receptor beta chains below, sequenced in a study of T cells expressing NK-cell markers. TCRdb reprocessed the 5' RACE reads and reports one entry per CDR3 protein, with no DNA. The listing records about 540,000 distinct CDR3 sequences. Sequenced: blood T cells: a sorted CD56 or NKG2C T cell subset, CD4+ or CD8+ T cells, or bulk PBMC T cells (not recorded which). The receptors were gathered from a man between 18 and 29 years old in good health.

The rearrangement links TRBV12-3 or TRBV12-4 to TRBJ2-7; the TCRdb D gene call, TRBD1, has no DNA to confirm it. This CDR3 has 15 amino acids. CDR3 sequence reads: CASTHRDRGRNEQYF.

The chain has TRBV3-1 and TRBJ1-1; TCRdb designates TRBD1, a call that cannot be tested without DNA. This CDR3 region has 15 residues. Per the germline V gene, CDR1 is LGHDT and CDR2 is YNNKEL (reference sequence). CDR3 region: CASSHGQYMNTEAFF.

CDR3: CSAISTGQNYNEQFF. V usage is TRBV20-1 and J usage is TRBJ2-1; the TCRdb call, TRBD1, lacks DNA for checking. The germline V gene encodes CDR1 DFQATT and CDR2 SNEGSKA (reference sequence). The CDR3 is 15 residues long.

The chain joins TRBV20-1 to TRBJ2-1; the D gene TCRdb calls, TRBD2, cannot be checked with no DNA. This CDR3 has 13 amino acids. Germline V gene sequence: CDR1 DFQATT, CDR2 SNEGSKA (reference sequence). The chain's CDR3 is CSASTGLPNEQFF.

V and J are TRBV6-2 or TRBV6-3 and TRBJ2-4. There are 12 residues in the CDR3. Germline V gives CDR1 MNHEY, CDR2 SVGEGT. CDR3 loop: CASSYRVGIQYF.

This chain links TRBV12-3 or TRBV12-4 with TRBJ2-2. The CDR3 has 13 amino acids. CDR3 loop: CASSFYLRWELFF.

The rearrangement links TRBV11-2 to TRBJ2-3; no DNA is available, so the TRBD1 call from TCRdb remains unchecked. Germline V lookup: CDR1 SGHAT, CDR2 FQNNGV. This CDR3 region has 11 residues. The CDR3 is CASSAQGTQYF.

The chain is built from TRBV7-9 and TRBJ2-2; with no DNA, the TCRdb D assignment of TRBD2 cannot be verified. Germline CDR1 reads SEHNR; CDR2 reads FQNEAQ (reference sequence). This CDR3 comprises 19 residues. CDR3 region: CASRGPGLAGDMSAGELFF.

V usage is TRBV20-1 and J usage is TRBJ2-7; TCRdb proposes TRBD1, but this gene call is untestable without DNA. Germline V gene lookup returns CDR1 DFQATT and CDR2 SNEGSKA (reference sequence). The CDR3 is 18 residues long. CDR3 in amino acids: CSARDHLPGQGTSYEQYF.

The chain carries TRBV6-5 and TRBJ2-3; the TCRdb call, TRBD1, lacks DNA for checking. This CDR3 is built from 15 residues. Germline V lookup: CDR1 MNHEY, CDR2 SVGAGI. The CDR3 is CASSYEQGNTDTQYF.

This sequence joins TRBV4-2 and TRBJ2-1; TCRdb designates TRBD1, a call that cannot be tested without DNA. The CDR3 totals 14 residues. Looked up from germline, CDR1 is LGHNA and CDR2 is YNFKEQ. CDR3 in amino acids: CAISRDRGGIEQFF.

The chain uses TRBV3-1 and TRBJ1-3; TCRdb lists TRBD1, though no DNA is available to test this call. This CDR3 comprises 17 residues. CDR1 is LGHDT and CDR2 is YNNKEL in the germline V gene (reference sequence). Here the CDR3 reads CASSQGAGVNSGNTIYF.

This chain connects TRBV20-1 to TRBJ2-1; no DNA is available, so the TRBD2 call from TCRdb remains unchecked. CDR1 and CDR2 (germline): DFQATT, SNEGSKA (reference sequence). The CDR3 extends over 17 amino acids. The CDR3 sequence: CSANGYSGPGTYNEQFF.

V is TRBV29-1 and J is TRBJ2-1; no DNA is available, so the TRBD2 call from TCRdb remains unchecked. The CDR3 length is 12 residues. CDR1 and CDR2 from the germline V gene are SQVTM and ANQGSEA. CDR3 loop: CSVEGREVEQFF.

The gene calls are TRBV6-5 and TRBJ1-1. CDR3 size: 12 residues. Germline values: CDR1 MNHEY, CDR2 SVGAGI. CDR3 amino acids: CASGQLGRGAFF.

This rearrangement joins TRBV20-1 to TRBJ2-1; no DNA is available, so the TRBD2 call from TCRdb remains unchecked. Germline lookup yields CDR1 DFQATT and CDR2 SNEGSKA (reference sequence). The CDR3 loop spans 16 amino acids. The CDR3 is CSAREGSGRGYNEQFF.